The sequence of this T cell receptor beta chain was determined in a study of blood T cells in healthy people across ages. This clonotype was found a few times. The CDR3 totals 15 residues. Deletions cut 0 bases from V and 4 bases from J, with 11 bases between. Germline V gene data show CDR1 as LNHNV and CDR2 as YYDKDF (reference sequence). Next came a second PCR, run for about 7 to 12 cycles, which used a sample-barcoded 5' primer along with a J-beta primer mix. MiXCR was run by TCRdb on the 5' RACE reads, yielding one entry per CDR3 protein. Here the sample spans hundreds of thousands of distinct CDR3 sequences, 36% being singletons.

Sample: blood. The source is a man aged 18 to 30 in good health. V and J are TRBV15 and TRBJ2-3, with D hard to call. In DNA, the CDR3 is TGTGCCACCAGCAGAGACCCCGTTAGGTCAGATACGCAGTATTTT. This translates into CATSRDPVRSDTQYF. Combining the CDR3 with reference TRBV15 and TRBJ2-3 gives the whole variable domain DAMVIQNPRYQVTQFGKPVTLSCSQTLNHNVMYWYQQKSSQAPKLLFHYYDKDFNNEADTPDNFQSRRPNTSFCFLDIRSPGLGDTAMYLCATSRDPVRSDTQYFGPGTRLTVL.